This T cell receptor beta chain emerged from a study of blood T cell repertoires in COVID-19. Study-level information: Donors in the United States, Italy and Spain gave samples during acute or convalescent COVID-19. Sources were T cells, B-cell-depleted T cells, or PBMCs; the material itself was cDNA or gDNA.

TCRdb's table, derived via immunoSEQ multiplex PCR, lists solely in-frame clones and lacks some. Counted here are roughly 150,000 clones, roughly four fifths occurring once; the ten biggest clones make up less than 5%. V was cut by 3 bases and J by 9 bases, with 18 bases left in between. This CDR3 contains 15 residues. Germline loops: CDR1 LGHNA, CDR2 YNFKEQ. The sequence came from a woman aged 80 or older with acute or convalescent COVID-19. What was sequenced was peripheral blood. V is TRBV4-2 and J is TRBJ2-1; perhaps TRBD2 as D (5 bases). This CDR3 reads CASSHEGHRSVEQFF. CDR3 bases: TGTGCCAGCAGCCATGAGGGTCACCGGAGCGTTGAGCAGTTCTTC.